This T cell receptor beta chain derives from a study of T cells in Graves' hyperthyroidism and ophthalmopathy. Amplified TCR beta CDR3 regions came from RNA transcripts. When the TCR CDR3 underwent first-round RT-PCR, the HTBI primer set was used. Each CDR3 protein gets one entry after TCRdb re-called the multiplex PCR reads with MiXCR. The top ten clones hold about 7.7% of a sample with approximately 700,000 distinct CDR3 sequences, 40% to 55% of them seen once. The study, taken as a whole, reports: Most thyroid clonotypes with frequency above 0.001 were detected in blood.

The diagnostic basis comprised clinical symptoms, serum thyroxine and TRAb, thyroid ultrasound and orbital computed tomography. About this clonotype: Its specificity is unknown.

Sequencing used peripheral blood or thyroid tissue (not recorded which). The clonotype originates from an adult man with Graves' disease, either hyperthyroidism or ophthalmopathy (not recorded which).

CDR3 sequence reads: CASSLGGGWRYGYTF. The CDR3 nucleotides read TGTGCCAGCAGCTTGGGGGGGGGCTGGAGGTATGGCTACACCTTC. The chain links TRBV7-2 to TRBJ1-2; TRBD1 might be the D (6 bases). Trimming pared 3 bases from V and 5 bases from J, leaving 16 bases between. The length of the CDR3 is 15 residues. CDR1 is SGHTA, CDR2 FQGNSA, per germline.